This is a list of T cell receptor beta chains from one sample in a study of metastatic and nonmetastatic thyroid tumors. TCRdb reanalyzed the PCR reads with MiXCR. The sample shows over 50,000 clones, 30% of them seen only once. Sequenced sample: blood. The origin of the receptors is a female donor with papillary thyroid cancer or a benign thyroid nodule (not recorded which). Some clones in this sample may be carry-over from other donors' samples. Both conserved end residues are trimmed from each CDR3. Fields, in order: clone size, V gene, CDR3 length, CDR3 protein. Only part of the rows carry a size: once, few, many, or a class if the clone is expanded.

>-|TRBV4-2|17
ASSRLGLAGLGSYNEQF
>few|TRBV12-3/TRBV12-4|10
ASSPGLIEQY
>-|TRBV7-3|11
ASSLNSADTQY
>-|TRBV7-6|12
ASSSLGYNNEQF
>-|TRBV7-8|13
ASSLAGGWGNEQF
>-|TRBV27|13
ASSFSGDRDNGYT
>-|TRBV12-3/TRBV12-4|14
ASSPGRLVTYNEQF
>once|TRBV30|12
AWSSGRSSYEQY
>once|TRBV7-2|13
ASSRSMGDTGELF
>medium-sized|TRBV6-1|14
ASSERDRGVNTEAF
>few|TRBV19|13
ASSPPGNGNSPLH
>-|TRBV6-1|11
ASMGQTDNEQF
>-|TRBV19|13
ASREQGTWSEKLF
>once|TRBV11-2|11
ASSLWGTGELF
>many|TRBV5-1|13
ASSLASGLDTEAF
>few|TRBV4-1|13
ASSQTPGTGYEQY
>-|TRBV29-1|12
STWAAGVNNEQF
>-|TRBV20-1|13
SARLLTGGGNEQF
>many|TRBV28|12
ASSSWTGGNEQF
>many|TRBV7-6|14
ASSPRWGAGTDTQY
>-|TRBV19|12
ASKQDRLAYEQY
>many|TRBV7-9|10
ASSLAQGEAF
>-|TRBV6-5|10
ASSYSNEKLF
>few|TRBV9|11
ASSEHGMGEQY
>-|TRBV18|13
ASSPGGLNNSPLH
>few|TRBV24-1|11
ATSAAGSYEQY
>few|TRBV6-1|13
AIQSTGQLNSPLH
>many|TRBV27|12
ASSPEATNEKLF
>-|TRBV7-9|13
ASSPDRGDNSPLH
>few|TRBV20-1|14
SARKGLAGGRYEQY
>once|TRBV20-1|12
SAPVGDRGHEQY
>-|TRBV9|12
ASNVGPGFYEQY
>-|TRBV12-3/TRBV12-4|12
ASSHSYGGDEKY
>-|TRBV19|10
ASSPFGGQQY
>once|TRBV2|14
ASEDGRTTFYNEQF
>few|TRBV5-6|13
ASSLVGGRDEKLF
>-|TRBV30|15
AWSGLAGLHSTDTQY
>few|TRBV12-3/TRBV12-4|14
ASGRGRSAGANVLT
>few|TRBV6-1|11
ASIRGQGNTIY
>-|TRBV6-1|14
ASSDDSGSSTDTQY
>medium-sized|TRBV6-2/TRBV6-3|11
ASTSTGNYGYT
>few|TRBV6-1|12
ASSGDPGTGELF
>few|TRBV7-2|13
ASSPHFSRHYEQY